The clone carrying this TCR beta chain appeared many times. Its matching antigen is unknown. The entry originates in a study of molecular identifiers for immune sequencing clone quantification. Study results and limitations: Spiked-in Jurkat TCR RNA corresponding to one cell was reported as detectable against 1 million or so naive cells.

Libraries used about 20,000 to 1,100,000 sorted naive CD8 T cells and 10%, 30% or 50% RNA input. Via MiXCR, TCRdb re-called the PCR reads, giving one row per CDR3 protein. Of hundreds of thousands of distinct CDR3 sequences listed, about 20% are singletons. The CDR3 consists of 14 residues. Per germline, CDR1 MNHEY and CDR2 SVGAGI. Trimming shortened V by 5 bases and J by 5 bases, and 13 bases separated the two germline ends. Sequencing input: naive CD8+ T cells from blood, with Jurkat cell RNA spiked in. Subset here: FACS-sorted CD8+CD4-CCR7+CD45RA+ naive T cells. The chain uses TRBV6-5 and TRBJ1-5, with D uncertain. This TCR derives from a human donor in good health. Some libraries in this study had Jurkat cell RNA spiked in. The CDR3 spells CASSPSAGYQPQHF. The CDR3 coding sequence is TGTGCCAGCAGTCCCAGCGCGGGCTATCAGCCCCAGCATTTT.